This entry lists 11 T cell receptor beta chains sequenced from one sample in a study of CD8 T cells in Susac syndrome. Random hexamers primed reverse transcription of roughly 0.5 to 1 ug RNA. TCRdb processed the immunoSEQ multiplex PCR reads anew with MiXCR; each CDR3 protein has one entry. The sample has about 300,000 distinct CDR3 sequences, roughly 85% seen once. Specimen: CD8+ T cells from PBMCs. The source of these receptors is a human donor with multiple sclerosis.

The CDR3 nucleotides read TGTGCCAGCAGATTGCCCCCGCATACTGAAGCTTTCTTT. Residues: CASRLPPHTEAFF. The rearrangement joins TRBV5-5 to TRBJ1-1, with unresolved D. There are 13 residues in the CDR3. V gave up 5 bases and J gave up 5 bases, with 13 bases separating them. Germline CDR1 SGHKS, CDR2 YYEKEE (reference sequence).

The V gene is TRBV2, the J gene TRBJ1-2; D remains ambiguous. Germline V gene sequence: CDR1 SNHLY, CDR2 FYNNEI. V lost 2 bases, J lost 7 bases, and 11 bases lay in between. The CDR3 is 13 amino acids. In DNA, the CDR3 is TGTGCCAGCAGTGAATTTAAAGATACTGGCTACACCTTC. It codes for CASSEFKDTGYTF.

This chain connects TRBV27 to TRBJ2-1, with TRBD2 matching over 10 bases. With V trimmed by 1 base and J by 9 bases, 9 bases remained unmatched. The CDR3 is made up of 16 amino acids. Germline V CDR1 and CDR2: MNHEY, SMNVEV (reference sequence). The chain's CDR3 is CASSLLEREGPGEQFF. The CDR3 bases are TGTGCCAGCAGTTTATTGGAGCGGGAGGGCCCGGGTGAGCAGTTCTTC.

The V and J genes are TRBV11-2 and TRBJ2-7, with TRBD2 matching over 7 bases. The CDR3 runs to 18 residues. Germline V gives CDR1 SGHAT, CDR2 FQNNGV. V trimming: 1 base; J trimming: 4 bases; junction bases outside the gene matches: 16. CDR3 nucleotide sequence: TGTGCCAGCAGCTTAGTAGCTCGTAGGCGGGAGTATAGGTACGAGCAGTACTTC. Encoded protein: CASSLVARRREYRYEQYF.

This chain joins TRBV28 and TRBJ1-1; perhaps TRBD1 as D (6 bases). Trimming left V 2 bases short and J 3 bases short, with 13 bases between. The CDR3 runs to 15 residues. CDR1 is MDHEN and CDR2 is SYDVKM in the germline V gene. CDR3 DNA sequence: TGTGCCAGCAGTTTAGGTGGGGGCGGACACACTGAAGCTTTCTTT. Its translation: CASSLGGGGHTEAFF.

This clonotype was seen once. The chain is built from TRBV18 and TRBJ2-1; D is unresolved. V lost 3 bases and J lost 8, with 14 bases in between. The CDR3 spans 14 residues. Germline V gene data show CDR1 as KGHSH and CDR2 as LQKENI. The CDR3 DNA reads as TGTGCCAGCTCACCTGGTAACCCCTCCCATGAGCAGTTCTTC. This translates into CASSPGNPSHEQFF.

The chain couples TRBV28 to TRBJ2-7, with 10 nucleotides matching TRBD2. In germline, CDR1 is MDHEN, CDR2 SYDVKM. V was clipped by 5 bases and J by 4 bases; unmatched bases: 8. CDR3 length: 15 residues. The CDR3 nucleotides are TGTGCCAGCAGTCACCTTAGCGGGAGGTCTTACGAGCAGTACTTC. The encoded protein is CASSHLSGRSYEQYF.

This clonotype was found once. The chain couples TRBV7-9 to TRBJ2-7; D gene uncertain. With 5 bases removed from V and 3 bases from J, the gap between germline ends came to 11 bases. CDR1 and CDR2 from the germline V gene are SEHNR and FQNEAQ (reference sequence). The CDR3 has 13 residues. The CDR3 region has the DNA TGTGCCAGCAGCCACCGGACGGGCTACGAGCAGTACTTC. Encoded protein: CASSHRTGYEQYF. The whole variable domain, remainder taken from reference TRBV7-9 and TRBJ2-7, is DTGVSQNPRHKITKRGQNVTFRCDPISEHNRLYWYRQTLGQGPEFLTYFQNEAQLEKSRLLSDRFSAERPKGSFSTLEIQRTEQGDSAMYLCASSHRTGYEQYFGPGTRLTVT.

This clonotype showed up just a few times. This rearrangement joins TRBV11-2 to TRBJ2-6, with 8 bases identical to TRBD1. Germline V gene lookup returns CDR1 SGHAT and CDR2 FQNNGV. V trimming: 4 bases; J trimming: 0 bases; junction bases outside the gene matches: 14. The length of the CDR3 is 20 residues. In nucleotides, the CDR3 is TGTGCCAGCAGCTCTCCCCCGGGACAGGCATACAGCTCTGGGGCCAACGTCCTGACTTTC. Amino acid sequence: CASSSPPGQAYSSGANVLTF.

This chain connects TRBV4-3 to TRBJ2-7; the match to TRBD2 covers 7 bases. CDR1 is LGHNA and CDR2 is YSLEER in the germline V gene. With 0 bases clipped from V and 3 bases from J, the junction kept 8 bases outside the gene matches. The CDR3 covers 16 residues. The CDR3 DNA reads as TGCGCCAGCAGCCAAGAAGTCCGCGGGGGACTCTACGAGCAGTACTTC. Translation gives CASSQEVRGGLYEQYF.

In this sample, this clonotype turned up a few times. The chain joins TRBV7-2 to TRBJ1-5; D is unresolved. The CDR3 length is 15 residues. Trimming took 1 base from V and 4 from J, leaving 11 bases between them. Germline V gives CDR1 SGHTA, CDR2 FQGNSA. The CDR3 DNA reads TGTGCCAGCAGCTTAGTCCCTGGCCTTAATCAGCCCCAGCATTTT. As protein: CASSLVPGLNQPQHF.